Each of the 29 T cell receptor beta chains below was sequenced from the same sample in a study of T cell repertoires in cytomegalovirus infection. Their antigen targets remain unknown. Via MiXCR, TCRdb re-called the reads, giving one row per CDR3 protein. The repertoire has fewer than 950,000 distinct CDR3 sequences, about 30% of them found once; the top ten carry roughly 12%. Specimen: cultured CD8+ T cells from PBMCs, collected from culture after CMV antigen stimulation. All receptors come from a human donor in good health (CMV status not recorded). Some clones in this sample may be carry-over from other donors' samples.

The chain employs TRBV4-2 and TRBJ2-1; TRBD1 agrees at 8 bases. This CDR3 spans 15 amino acids. Trimming removed 1 base from V and 2 bases from J; junction bases left unmatched: 1. Germline values: CDR1 LGHNA, CDR2 YNFKEQ. CDR3 bases: TGTGCCAGCAGCCAAGCGACAGGGGCCTACAATGAGCAGTTCTTC. It codes for CASSQATGAYNEQFF.

The chain recombines TRBV5-8 with TRBJ2-3; 7 positions match TRBD2. The CDR3 has 16 amino acids. Germline values: CDR1 SGHTS, CDR2 YDEGEE. With V trimmed by 1 base and J by 2 bases, 7 bases remained unmatched. Here the CDR3 reads CASSLKGRGITDTQYF. In DNA form, the CDR3 reads TGTGCCAGCAGCTTGAAAGGGCGGGGGATCACAGATACGCAGTATTTT.

This clonotype was recorded a few times. V and J are TRBV3-1 and TRBJ2-5, with TRBD2 matching over 9 bases. The CDR3 spans 17 residues. CDR1 is LGHDT and CDR2 is YNNKEL in the germline V gene (reference sequence). Trimming cost V 4 bases and J 1 base; bases outside gene matches: 10. The CDR3 DNA follows: TGTGCCAGCAGCCGACCGTCTATACTAGCGGGCCAAGAGACCCAGTACTTC. Protein: CASSRPSILAGQETQYF.

The J gene is TRBJ1-5, the V gene TRBV15, with 11 bases matching TRBD1. This CDR3 spans 17 amino acids. Trimming at V came to 1 base and at J to 7 bases, leaving 9 bases not matched to a gene. Germline loops: CDR1 LNHNV, CDR2 YYDKDF (reference sequence). This CDR3 is CATSRGAGTGGEQPQHF. The DNA of the CDR3 is TGTGCCACCAGCAGAGGTGCCGGGACAGGGGGTGAGCAGCCCCAGCATTTT.

The rearrangement joins TRBV5-1 to TRBJ1-2; tentatively, D is TRBD1 (5 bases). With 3 bases removed from V and 3 bases from J, the gap between germline ends came to 18 bases. Germline assignment: CDR1 SGHRS and CDR2 YFSETQ. The CDR3 totals 16 residues. The CDR3 here is CASSSGGQGGDYGYTF. Written as DNA, the CDR3 is TGCGCCAGCAGCTCCGGAGGGCAGGGAGGGGACTATGGCTACACCTTC.

This clonotype turned up a few times. The rearrangement links TRBV27 to TRBJ2-1; the D gene is possibly TRBD2 (5 bases). The CDR3 sequence is 13 residues long. Germline assignment: CDR1 MNHEY and CDR2 SMNVEV (reference sequence). V gave up 8 bases and J gave up 8 bases, with 16 bases separating them. The CDR3 coding sequence is TGTGCCAGCGGAGGTCTCTCGTGGGATGAGCAGTTCTTC. It encodes CASGGLSWDEQFF.

This chain links TRBV5-1 with TRBJ1-2; D remains unclear. CDR1 and CDR2 (germline): SGHRS, YFSETQ. V was cut by 4 bases and J by 6 bases, with 22 bases left in between. The CDR3 loop spans 16 amino acids. The CDR3 loop is CASSLSPGTPVHGYTF. CDR3 coding DNA: TGCGCCAGCAGCCTTAGCCCAGGTACACCTGTCCATGGCTACACCTTC. Together with reference TRBV5-1 and TRBJ1-2, the CDR3 gives the full variable domain: KAGVTQTPRYLIKTRGQQVTLSCSPISGHRSVSWYQQTPGQGLQFLFEYFSETQRNKGNFPGRFSGRQFSNSRSEMNVSTLELGDSALYLCASSLSPGTPVHGYTFGSGTRLTVV.

The chain employs TRBV11-3 and TRBJ1-1; D ambiguous. The CDR3 is 13 amino acids. The V gene's germline CDR1 is SGHNT and CDR2 YENEEA. Trimming left V 5 bases short and J 4 bases short, with 11 bases between. CDR3 DNA sequence: TGTGCCAGCAGCCTACGCCAAGGCACTGAAGCTTTCTTT. Its translation: CASSLRQGTEAFF.

The table lists this clonotype with a few counts. The chain is built from TRBV28 and TRBJ1-5, with TRBD1 matching 10 bases. J was trimmed by 4 bases and V by 5 bases; bases with no gene match: 5. The CDR3 totals 15 residues. CDR1 is MDHEN and CDR2 is SYDVKM in the germline V gene. DNA of the CDR3: TGTGCCAGCAGTGTCGCGGGACAGGGGAATCAGCCCCAGCATTTT. It codes for CASSVAGQGNQPQHF.

A note on this clonotype: Since a much larger clone is just one base distant, this may be a read error. CDR3 DNA: TGTGCCAGCAGCTTCGATGCAGATACGCAGTATTTT. It yields the protein CASSFDADTQYF. The V gene is TRBV7-9, the J gene TRBJ2-3; D not certain. CDR1 is SEHNR, CDR2 FQNEAQ, per germline (reference sequence). CDR3 size: 12 residues. V lost 3 bases and J lost 4, with 5 bases in between. Combining the CDR3 with reference TRBV7-9 and TRBJ2-3 gives the whole variable domain DTGVSQNPRHKITKRGQNVTFRCDPISEHNRLYWYRQTLGQGPEFLTYFQNEAQLEKSRLLSDRFSAERPKGSFSTLEIQRTEQGDSAMYLCASSFDADTQYFGPGTRLTVL.

The chain carries TRBV6-5 and TRBJ1-6; 7 nucleotides align to TRBD1. The CDR3 consists of 16 residues. Trimming took 6 bases from V and 10 from J; bases not matched to a gene: 15. Germline CDR1 MNHEY, CDR2 SVGAGI. The CDR3 here is CASRDGWDSLGSPLHF. As DNA, the CDR3 is TGTGCCAGCAGAGACGGGTGGGACAGCTTAGGCTCACCCCTCCACTTT.

The J gene is TRBJ2-7, the V gene TRBV4-1; 7 bases match TRBD1. The CDR3 is 14 residues long. The germline V gene has CDR1 MGHRA and CDR2 YSYEKL. The V gene end was trimmed by 2 bases and the J gene end by 3 bases; junction bases not matched to a gene: 4. Here the CDR3 reads CASSQPGQLYEQYF. The CDR3 DNA is TGCGCCAGCAGCCAACCGGGACAGCTCTACGAGCAGTACTTC.

The chain links TRBV5-1 to TRBJ1-1; 9 nucleotides align to TRBD1. The CDR3 totals 15 residues. Germline V lookup: CDR1 SGHRS, CDR2 YFSETQ. The V gene end was trimmed by 6 bases and the J gene end by 0 bases; junction bases not matched to a gene: 6. The CDR3 DNA is TGCGCCAGCATTAAGGACAGGGGTATGAACACTGAAGCTTTCTTT. It yields the protein CASIKDRGMNTEAFF.

This chain joins TRBV7-8 and TRBJ2-7; 8 bases agree with TRBD2. V was pared by 8 bases and J by 0 bases, with 9 bases of the junction left unmatched. Germline V gives CDR1 SGHVS, CDR2 FQNEAQ. The CDR3 consists of 15 residues. The CDR3 bases are TGTGCCAGCTCATGGCTGAGCGGGAGCTCCTACGAGCAGTACGTC. The encoded protein is CASSWLSGSSYEQYV.

This clonotype was found a few times. The chain links TRBV6-5 to TRBJ2-3; 10 bases are a match to TRBD2. V gave up 7 bases and J gave up 2 bases; unmatched junction bases: 6. The CDR3 is 15 amino acids. Germline V lookup: CDR1 MNHEY, CDR2 SVGAGI. CDR3 amino acids: CASNSLAGTTDTQYF. The CDR3 DNA is TGTGCCAGCAACTCACTAGCGGGGACCACAGATACGCAGTATTTT.

This clonotype appeared a few times. V and J are TRBV6-5 and TRBJ2-1; unclear D gene. The CDR3 runs 11 residues. Germline-derived CDR1 and CDR2 are MNHEY and SVGAGI. Trimming left V 7 bases short and J 5 bases short, with 6 bases between. The CDR3 sequence: CASMGNNEQFF. CDR3 DNA sequence: TGTGCCAGCATGGGAAACAATGAGCAGTTCTTC.

The chain links TRBV10-3 to TRBJ1-4; D is ambiguous. The germline V and J ends were trimmed by 0 bases and 0 bases, with 2 bases remaining between them. Germline CDR1 and CDR2: ENHRY and SYGVKD. This CDR3 is built from 14 residues. This CDR3 reads CAISESTTNEKLFF. Here the CDR3 DNA reads TGTGCCATCAGTGAGTCGACAACTAATGAAAAACTGTTTTTT.

The chain combines TRBV5-1 with TRBJ1-1; the D gene is possibly TRBD1 (6 bases). The CDR3 covers 13 residues. The germline V and J ends were trimmed by 4 bases and 3 bases, with 10 bases remaining between them. Germline V lookup: CDR1 SGHRS, CDR2 YFSETQ. This chain's CDR3 is CASSGGAHTEAFF. The CDR3, as DNA: TGCGCCAGCAGCGGGGGGGCTCACACTGAAGCTTTCTTT.

The chain uses TRBV28 and TRBJ1-2; 9 bases are shared with TRBD1. The CDR3 is 14 amino acids. Germline trimming cut 6 bases from V and 3 bases from J; bases unmatched to any gene: 5. The germline CDR1 and CDR2 sequences are MDHEN and SYDVKM. CDR3: CASRRTGEYYGYTF. The DNA of the CDR3 is TGTGCCAGCAGACGGACAGGGGAATACTATGGCTACACCTTC.

This clonotype occurred many times. V usage is TRBV6-6 and J usage is TRBJ1-5, with D perhaps matching TRBD1 (5 bases). The CDR3 length is 14 residues. Germline V lookup: CDR1 MNHNY, CDR2 SVGAGI (reference sequence). V was pared by 8 bases and J by 8 bases, with 19 bases between. In DNA form, the CDR3 reads TGTGCCAGCCATTACTTAGGGGATTTGGAGCCCCAGCATTTT. Translation: CASHYLGDLEPQHF.

This clonotype was detected ten times or more. The V and J genes are TRBV7-9 and TRBJ2-7; D is undetermined. The CDR3 totals 12 residues. Trimming removed 4 bases at V and 9 bases at J, with 13 bases between. Germline CDR1 SEHNR, CDR2 FQNEAQ (reference sequence). CDR3 protein: CASSSESRAQYV. The CDR3 coding sequence is TGTGCCAGCAGCTCAGAATCCCGGGCGCAGTACGTC.

This clonotype has a handful of counts. This chain joins TRBV27 and TRBJ2-5, with TRBD2 matching 8 bases. This CDR3 is built from 13 residues. Germline CDR1 MNHEY, CDR2 SMNVEV (reference sequence). V lost 4 bases and J lost 6; bases outside the gene matches: 4. CDR3 protein: CASSSGGLKTQYF. CDR3 nucleotides: TGTGCCAGCAGTTCGGGGGGGCTGAAGACCCAGTACTTC.

The V gene is TRBV5-4, the J gene TRBJ1-1; D uncertain. V dropped 4 bases and J dropped 2 bases, with 15 bases sitting between them. The germline V gene has CDR1 SGHNT and CDR2 YYREEE (reference sequence). This CDR3 spans 15 amino acids. The CDR3 loop reads CASSKYTETNTEAFF. In nucleotides, the CDR3 is TGTGCCAGCAGCAAGTACACGGAAACAAACACTGAAGCTTTCTTT.

The chain uses TRBV19 and TRBJ2-1, with D hard to call. This CDR3 is built from 13 residues. Germline CDR1 reads LNHDA; CDR2 reads SQIVND (reference sequence). Trimming left V 7 bases short and J 6 bases short, with 13 bases between. The CDR3 nucleotides read TGTGCCAGTACCTTTGGGCCCGGCAATGAGCAGTTCTTC. As protein: CASTFGPGNEQFF.

This clonotype was observed a handful of times. The gene calls are TRBV4-1 and TRBJ2-1, with TRBD2 matching 7 bases. V shed 4 bases and J 0 bases; nucleotides not matched to a gene: 6. The V gene's germline CDR1 is MGHRA and CDR2 YSYEKL. This CDR3 is built from 16 residues. The chain's CDR3 is CASSLKRGSSYNEQFF. Written as DNA, the CDR3 is TGCGCCAGCAGCCTCAAGCGGGGATCCTCCTACAATGAGCAGTTCTTC.

A few counts support this clonotype. This chain's CDR3 is CASGFQTGQIYGYTF. As DNA, the CDR3 is TGTGCTAGTGGCTTCCAGACAGGGCAAATCTATGGCTACACCTTC. The V and J genes are TRBV12-5 and TRBJ1-2, with TRBD1 matching over 7 bases. Germline V CDR1 and CDR2: LGHNT, FRNRAP. V was clipped by 6 bases and J by 4 bases; unmatched bases: 11. This CDR3 region has 15 residues.

The chain links TRBV6-2 or TRBV6-3 to TRBJ2-1; 8 bases are shared with TRBD2. The germline gives CDR1 MNHEY, CDR2 SVGEGT. The V gene end was trimmed by 0 bases and the J gene end by 4 bases; junction bases not matched to a gene: 14. This CDR3 is 19 amino acids long. The CDR3 sequence: CASSYSLSGGGGIYNEQFF. Written as DNA, the CDR3 is TGTGCCAGCAGTTACTCACTCTCGGGTGGCGGGGGGATATACAATGAGCAGTTCTTC.

The V and J genes are TRBV20-1 and TRBJ2-7; D is possibly TRBD1 (6 bases). With 3 bases removed from V and 6 bases from J, the gap between germline ends came to 18 bases. The CDR3 sequence is 14 residues long. Germline values: CDR1 DFQATT, CDR2 SNEGSKA (reference sequence). The chain's CDR3 is CSARTGPSLGEQYF. CDR3 in DNA: TGCAGTGCTAGGACAGGCCCAAGTCTTGGCGAGCAGTACTTC.

The rearrangement uses TRBV3-1 and TRBJ1-1, with TRBD1 as a possible D gene (6 bases). Germline assignment: CDR1 LGHDT and CDR2 YNNKEL (reference sequence). This CDR3 spans 14 amino acids. V lost 0 bases, J lost 10 bases, and 15 bases lay in between. The CDR3 here is CASSQEGGRHAAFF. Written as DNA, the CDR3 is TGTGCCAGCAGCCAAGAGGGGGGCCGGCACGCAGCTTTCTTT.